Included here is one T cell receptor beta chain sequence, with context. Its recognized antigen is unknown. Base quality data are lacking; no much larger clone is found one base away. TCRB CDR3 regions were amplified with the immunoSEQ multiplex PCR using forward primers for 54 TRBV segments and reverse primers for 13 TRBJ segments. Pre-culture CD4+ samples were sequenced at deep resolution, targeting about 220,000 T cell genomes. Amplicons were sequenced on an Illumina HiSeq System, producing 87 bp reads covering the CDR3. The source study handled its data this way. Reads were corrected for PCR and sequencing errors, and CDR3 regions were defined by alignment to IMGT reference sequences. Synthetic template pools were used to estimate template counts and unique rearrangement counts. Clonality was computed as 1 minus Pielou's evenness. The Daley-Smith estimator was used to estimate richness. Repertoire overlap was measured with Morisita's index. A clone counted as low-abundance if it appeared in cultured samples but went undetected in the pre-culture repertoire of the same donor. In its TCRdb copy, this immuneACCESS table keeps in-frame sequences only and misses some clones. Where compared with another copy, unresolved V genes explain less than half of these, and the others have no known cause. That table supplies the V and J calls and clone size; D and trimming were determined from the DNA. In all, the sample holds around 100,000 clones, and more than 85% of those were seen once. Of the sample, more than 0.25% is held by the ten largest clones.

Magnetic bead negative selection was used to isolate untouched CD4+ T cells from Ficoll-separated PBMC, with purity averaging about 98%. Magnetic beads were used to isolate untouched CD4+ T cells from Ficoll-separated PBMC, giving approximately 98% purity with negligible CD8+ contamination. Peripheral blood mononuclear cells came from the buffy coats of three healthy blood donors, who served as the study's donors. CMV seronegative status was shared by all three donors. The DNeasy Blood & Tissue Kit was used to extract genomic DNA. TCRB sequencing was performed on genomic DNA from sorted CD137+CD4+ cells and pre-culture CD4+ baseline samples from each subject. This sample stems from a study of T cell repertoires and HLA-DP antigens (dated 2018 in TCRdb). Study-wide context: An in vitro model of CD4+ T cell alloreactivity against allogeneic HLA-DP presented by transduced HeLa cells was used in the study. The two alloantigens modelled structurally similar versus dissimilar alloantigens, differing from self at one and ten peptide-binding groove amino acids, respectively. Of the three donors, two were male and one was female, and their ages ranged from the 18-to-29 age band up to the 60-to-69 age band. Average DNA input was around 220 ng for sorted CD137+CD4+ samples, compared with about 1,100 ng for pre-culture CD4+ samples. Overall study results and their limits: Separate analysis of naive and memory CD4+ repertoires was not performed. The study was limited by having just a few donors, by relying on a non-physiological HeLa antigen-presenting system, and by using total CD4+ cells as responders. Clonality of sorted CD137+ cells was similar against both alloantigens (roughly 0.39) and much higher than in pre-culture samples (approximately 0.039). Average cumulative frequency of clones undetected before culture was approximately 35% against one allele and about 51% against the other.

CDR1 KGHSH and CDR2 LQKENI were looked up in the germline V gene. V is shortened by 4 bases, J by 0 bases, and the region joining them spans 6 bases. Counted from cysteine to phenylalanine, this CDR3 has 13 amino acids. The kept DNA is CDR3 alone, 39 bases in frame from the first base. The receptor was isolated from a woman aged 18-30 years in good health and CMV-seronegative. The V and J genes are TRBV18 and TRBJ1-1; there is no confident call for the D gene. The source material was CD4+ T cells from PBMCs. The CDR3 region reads CASSLNLNTEAFF. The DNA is TGTGCCAGCTCACTAAATCTGAACACTGAAGCTTTCTTT.